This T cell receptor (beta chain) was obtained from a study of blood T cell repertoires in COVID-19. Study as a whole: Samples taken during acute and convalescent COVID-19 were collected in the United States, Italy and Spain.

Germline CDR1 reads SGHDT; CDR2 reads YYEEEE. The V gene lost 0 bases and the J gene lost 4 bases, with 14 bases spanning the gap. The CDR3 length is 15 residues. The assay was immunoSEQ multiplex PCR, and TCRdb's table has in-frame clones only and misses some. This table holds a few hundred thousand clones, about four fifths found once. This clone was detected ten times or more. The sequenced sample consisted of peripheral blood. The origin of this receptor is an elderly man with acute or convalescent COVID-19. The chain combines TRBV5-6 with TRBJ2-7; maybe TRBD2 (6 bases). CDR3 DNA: TGTGCCAGCAGCTTGGCCGGAGGGATCTGGTACGAGCAGTACTTC. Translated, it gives CASSLAGGIWYEQYF.